The 6 T cell receptor beta chains below were found in one sample sequenced in a study of radiation and T cells in renal cell carcinoma. Sample time point: blood 4 weeks post-SBRT, at nephrectomy. Treatment specified: 15 Gy SBRT to primary tumor, nephrectomy 4 weeks later. The table came from immunoSEQ multiplex PCR; TCRdb's copy has only in-frame clones and leaves some out. Of fewer than 200,000 clones detected, about 87% appear once; the ten largest clones hold about 11%. The sample in question was blood, obtained from a patient whose treatment included radiotherapy and nephrectomy. The receptors were sampled from a woman aged 45-60 years with renal cell carcinoma.

The chain employs TRBV11-2 and TRBJ2-7; D not resolved. The CDR3 sequence is 15 residues long. V was cut by 1 base and J by 1 base, with 11 bases left in between. Germline CDR1 is SGHAT and CDR2 is FQNNGV. The DNA for the CDR3 is TGTGCCAGCAGCTTAGCCTCGTCGTATTCCTACGAGCAGTACTTC. As protein: CASSLASSYSYEQYF.

This clone occurred once. V and J are TRBV10-3 and TRBJ1-5; 8 bases are a match to TRBD1. The CDR3 has 17 residues. The germline gives CDR1 ENHRY, CDR2 SYGVKD. V shed 0 bases, J shed 1 base, and the junction held 5 bases outside the gene matches. As DNA, the CDR3 is TGTGCCATCAGTGAGTCGAGACAGGGGCTCAGCAATCAGCCCCAGCATTTT. Translating it yields CAISESRQGLSNQPQHF.

This chain links TRBV5-1 with TRBJ2-7; perhaps TRBD1 as D (5 bases). This CDR3 region has 17 residues. Trimming removed 4 bases from V and 0 bases from J, with 20 bases in between. Germline loops: CDR1 SGHRS, CDR2 YFSETQ. The CDR3 nucleotides are TGCGCCAGCAGCATGCGACAGTCCTCTTTAGTCTCCTACGAGCAGTACTTC. Protein sequence: CASSMRQSSLVSYEQYF.

This rearrangement joins TRBV4-3 to TRBJ2-3; 7 bases agree with TRBD2. V dropped 4 bases and J dropped 2; count of bases not matched to a gene: 12. The CDR3 has 17 residues. Germline V gene sequence: CDR1 LGHNA, CDR2 YSLEER. The CDR3 sequence is CASSRLYSGEYTDTQYF. CDR3 DNA sequence: TGCGCCAGCAGCCGCCTGTACAGCGGGGAATACACAGATACGCAGTATTTT.

This chain joins TRBV25-1 and TRBJ1-1, with a tentative D call TRBD1 (6 bases). V lost 3 bases, J lost 5 bases, and 10 bases lay in between. Germline V CDR1 and CDR2: MGHDK, SYGVNS. The CDR3 extends over 13 amino acids. CDR3 sequence (DNA): TGTGCCAGCAGTGACCCAGGGGTGACTGAAGCTTTCTTT. Translation gives CASSDPGVTEAFF. The full variable domain, with the rest looked up from reference TRBV25-1 and TRBJ1-1, is EADIYQTPRYLVIGTGKKITLECSQTMGHDKMYWYQQDPGMELHLIHYSYGVNSTEKGDLSSESTVSRIRTEHFPLTLESARPSHTSQYLCASSDPGVTEAFFGQGTRLTVV.

This chain connects TRBV5-1 to TRBJ2-2, with TRBD1 matching over 8 bases. The V and J ends lost 4 bases and 2 bases, in that order; junction bases with no gene match: 10. CDR3 length: 17 residues. In germline, CDR1 is SGHRS, CDR2 YFSETQ. CDR3 sequence reads: CASSGNRGQANTGELFF. The CDR3 DNA sequence: TGCGCCAGCAGCGGAAATCGGGGACAGGCAAACACCGGGGAGCTGTTTTTT.